Following are 10 T cell receptor beta chains from one sample sequenced in a study of blood T cell repertoires in COVID-19. TCRdb's copy holds only in-frame clones and misses some; the assay was immunoSEQ multiplex PCR. Of about 270,000 clones listed, more than 70% are singletons. Sequenced: peripheral blood. Every receptor here comes from a man aged 80 or over with acute or convalescent COVID-19.

This clone was counted at least ten times. The chain couples TRBV6-5 to TRBJ2-7; tentatively, D is TRBD2 (7 bases). The CDR3 runs to 13 residues. The germline V gene encodes CDR1 MNHEY and CDR2 SVGAGI. V was clipped by 2 bases and J by 4 bases, with 9 bases between them. In DNA form, the CDR3 reads TGTGCCAGCAGTTACAGGGGGGGGTACGAGCAGTACTTC. Its protein product is CASSYRGGYEQYF.

V usage is TRBV5-1 and J usage is TRBJ2-7; TRBD2 matches 10 bases. This CDR3 comprises 15 residues. The germline V gene encodes CDR1 SGHRS and CDR2 YFSETQ. Trimming cost V 2 bases and J 1 base; bases outside gene matches: 3. The CDR3 bases are TGCGCCAGCAGCTTAGCGGGAGGGAAATCCTACGAGCAGTACTTC. It codes for CASSLAGGKSYEQYF.

The V and J genes are TRBV12-5 and TRBJ1-2; no reliable D call. CDR3 size: 15 residues. Trimming shortened V by 5 bases and J by 2 bases, and 15 bases separated the two germline ends. Germline V lookup: CDR1 LGHNT, CDR2 FRNRAP. Here the CDR3 reads CASGDRGLGNYGYTF. Here the CDR3 DNA reads TGTGCTAGTGGTGACCGTGGGCTTGGGAACTATGGCTACACCTTC.

This clone was observed once. This chain links TRBV3-1 (or the pseudogene TRBV3-2) with TRBJ2-1; D may be TRBD1 (5 bases). Germline V gene lookup returns CDR1 LGHDT and CDR2 YNNKEL (reference sequence). The CDR3 is 12 residues long. Deletions cut 2 bases from V and 9 bases from J, with 8 bases between. CDR3 bases: TGTGCCAGCAGCCAATACACAGGTGAGCAGTTCTTC. Translating gives CASSQYTGEQFF.

The rearrangement uses TRBV29-1 and TRBJ1-2, with D hard to call. The V and J ends lost 8 bases and 3 bases respectively, with 7 bases between them. The CDR3 has 10 residues. Germline V gene lookup returns CDR1 SQVTM and CDR2 ANQGSEA. CDR3 region: CSIFDYGYTF. In DNA form, the CDR3 reads TGCAGCATCTTCGACTATGGCTACACCTTC.

This chain joins TRBV12-3 or TRBV12-4 and TRBJ2-7; tentatively, D is TRBD2 (5 bases). V shed 6 bases and J shed 0 bases, with 9 bases lying between them. The CDR3 has 13 amino acids. The CDR3 nucleotides read TGTGCCAGCAGCCGCGGGTACTCCTACGAGCAGTACTTC. Translating gives CASSRGYSYEQYF.

The chain combines TRBV28 with TRBJ1-1, with 7 bases aligning to TRBD1. J was trimmed by 2 bases and V by 6 bases; bases with no gene match: 9. Germline V gives CDR1 MDHEN, CDR2 SYDVKM. CDR3 size: 15 residues. This CDR3 reads CASRREGQRNTEAFF. In nucleotides, the CDR3 is TGTGCCAGCAGACGAGAGGGACAGAGAAACACTGAAGCTTTCTTT.

V usage is TRBV27 and J usage is TRBJ2-3, with 13 bases aligning to TRBD2. V dropped 6 bases and J dropped 3; count of bases not matched to a gene: 6. CDR1 is MNHEY and CDR2 is SMNVEV in the germline V gene (reference sequence). The CDR3 covers 16 residues. This CDR3 reads CASSRTSGSLTDTQYF. The CDR3 DNA sequence: TGTGCCAGCAGCAGGACTAGCGGGAGTCTGACAGATACGCAGTATTTT.

This clone has only a few counts. This chain links TRBV10-3 with TRBJ2-3; 8 bases match TRBD2. CDR1 ENHRY and CDR2 SYGVKD come from the germline V gene. CDR3 length equals 16 residues. J gave up 5 bases and V 3 bases, and 10 bases lay outside the gene matches. The CDR3 here is CAISEGAGVTGDTQYF. For the CDR3, the DNA is TGTGCCATCAGTGAAGGAGCGGGAGTAACGGGAGATACGCAGTATTTT.

This clone has just a few counts. The CDR3 sequence is CASRGLAGEETQYF. The CDR3 DNA reads TGCGCCAGCAGAGGACTAGCGGGGGAAGAGACCCAGTACTTC. The rearrangement links TRBV10-2 to TRBJ2-5, with 13 nucleotides matching TRBD2. The CDR3 covers 14 residues. The germline V gene encodes CDR1 WSHSY and CDR2 SAAADI. The V segment lost 6 bases and the J segment 3 bases; nucleotides outside the gene matches: 1.